This T cell receptor (beta chain) was recovered during a study of shared clonotypes between healthy human individuals. The table lists this clone with a count of one. The same CDR3 arises from other DNA sequences in this sample as well. Naive CD8 populations comprised CD45RO-negative cells positively selected for CCR7, excluding terminally differentiated effector memory CD45RA+ cells. Donors, healthy HIV-negative adults, lacked recent acute infections or vaccinations. The V gene's germline CDR1 is MNHEY and CDR2 SMNVEV (reference sequence). This CDR3 has 15 amino acids. V lost 6 bases and J lost 5, with 18 bases in between. Sequencing was performed with immunoSEQ multiplex PCR; in TCRdb, only in-frame clones are kept and a portion is missing. The sample records 750,000 to 1,000,000 clones, around 92% being singletons.

Sequenced sample: naive CD8+ T cells sorted from blood. The V call is TRBV27, the J call TRBJ2-3, with D perhaps TRBD2 (5 bases). The sequence was obtained from a man aged 25-45 years in good health. The CDR3 DNA follows: TGTGCCAGCAGCCCCGGACTGGCTGGAGAAGATACGCAGTATTTT. Translated, it gives CASSPGLAGEDTQYF.